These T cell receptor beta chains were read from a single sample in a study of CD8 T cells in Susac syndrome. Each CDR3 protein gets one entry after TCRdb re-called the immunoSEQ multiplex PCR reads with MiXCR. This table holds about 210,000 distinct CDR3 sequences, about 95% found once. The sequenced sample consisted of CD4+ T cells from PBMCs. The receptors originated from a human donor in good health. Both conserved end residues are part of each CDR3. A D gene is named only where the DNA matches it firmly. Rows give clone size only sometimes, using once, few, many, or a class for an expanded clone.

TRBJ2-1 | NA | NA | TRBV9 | CASSVAAEPYNEQFF | TGTGCCAGCAGCGTAGCTGCGGAGCCTTACAATGAGCAGTTCTTC
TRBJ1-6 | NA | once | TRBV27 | CASTRAPYNSPLHF | TGTGCCAGCACCCGGGCCCCGTACAATTCACCCCTCCACTTT
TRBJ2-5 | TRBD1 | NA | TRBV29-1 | CSGTRTGMETQYF | TGCAGCGGTACCAGGACAGGGATGGAGACCCAGTACTTC
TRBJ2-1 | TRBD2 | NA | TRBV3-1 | CASSQGSGTVNEQFF | TGTGCCAGCAGCCAAGGTAGCGGGACGGTCAATGAGCAGTTCTTC
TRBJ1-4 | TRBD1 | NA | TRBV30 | CALSTGGTEKLFF | TGTGCCCTTTCTACAGGGGGCACTGAAAAACTGTTTTTT
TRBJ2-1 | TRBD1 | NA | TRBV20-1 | CSAIGQGYNEQFF | TGCAGTGCCATAGGACAGGGGTACAATGAGCAGTTCTTC
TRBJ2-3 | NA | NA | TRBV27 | CASRPVGIDTQYF | TGTGCCAGCCGTCCCGTCGGGATTGATACGCAGTATTTT
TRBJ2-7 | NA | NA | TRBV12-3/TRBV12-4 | CASSPRTPPYEQYF | TGTGCCAGCAGTCCTCGGACGCCACCCTACGAGCAGTACTTC
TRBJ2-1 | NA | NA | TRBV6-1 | CASSDGRVPYNEQFF | TGTGCCAGCAGTGATGGGCGGGTACCCTACAATGAGCAGTTCTTC
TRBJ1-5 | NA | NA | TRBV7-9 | CASSLGTDVQPQHF | TGTGCCAGCAGCTTAGGGACAGATGTCCAGCCCCAGCATTTT
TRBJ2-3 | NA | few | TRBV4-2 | CASTLDGRTDTQYF | TGTGCCAGCACCCTTGACGGCCGCACAGATACGCAGTATTTT
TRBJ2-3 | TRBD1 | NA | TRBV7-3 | CASSPMGQGATDTQYF | TGTGCCAGCAGCCCCATGGGACAGGGGGCGACAGATACGCAGTATTTT
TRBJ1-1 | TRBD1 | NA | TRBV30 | CAWSTGQGVAFF | TGTGCCTGGAGTACCGGACAGGGGGTCGCTTTCTTT
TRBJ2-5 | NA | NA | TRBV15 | CATSREAQGLWETQYF | TGTGCCACCAGCAGAGAAGCCCAAGGACTATGGGAGACCCAGTACTTC
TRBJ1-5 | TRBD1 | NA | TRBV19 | CASSIGTGGRQPQHF | TGTGCCAGTAGTATAGGTACAGGGGGCAGGCAGCCCCAGCATTTT
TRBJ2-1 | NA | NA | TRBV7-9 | CASSSVPNAHNEQFF | TGCGCCAGCAGCTCCGTCCCTAATGCCCACAATGAGCAGTTCTTC
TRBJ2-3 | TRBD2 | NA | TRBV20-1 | CSASTSGRGDTQYF | TGCAGTGCTAGCACCAGCGGGAGGGGCGATACGCAGTATTTT
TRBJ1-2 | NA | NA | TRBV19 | CASSTSDRINYGYTF | TGTGCCAGTAGTACGAGTGACAGGATAAACTATGGCTACACCTTC
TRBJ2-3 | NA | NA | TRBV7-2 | CASSPQGADTQYF | TGTGCCAGCAGCCCCCAGGGCGCGGATACGCAGTATTTT
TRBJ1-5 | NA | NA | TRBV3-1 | CASSQGYRGGNQPQHF | TGTGCCAGCAGCCAAGGGTACCGGGGAGGCAATCAGCCCCAGCATTTT
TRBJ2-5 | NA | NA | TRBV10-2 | CASRATGQETQYF | TGCGCCAGCAGAGCGACAGGACAAGAGACCCAGTACTTC
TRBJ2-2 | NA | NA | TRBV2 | CARTTDYGGELFF | TGTGCCAGAACGACAGATTATGGCGGGGAGCTGTTTTTT
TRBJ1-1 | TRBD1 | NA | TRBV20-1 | CSAERQGPAFF | TGCAGTGCAGAGCGACAGGGGCCAGCTTTCTTT
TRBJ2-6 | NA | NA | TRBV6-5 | CASSYSGRSGANVLTF | TGTGCCAGCAGTTACTCCGGACGCTCTGGGGCCAACGTCCTGACTTTC
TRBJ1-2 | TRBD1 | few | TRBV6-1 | CASSPDRGGYTF | TGTGCCAGCAGTCCGGACAGGGGCGGCTACACCTTC
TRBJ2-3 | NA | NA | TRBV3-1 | CASASEAGLGTDTQYF | TGTGCCAGCGCCTCAGAGGCAGGGTTGGGCACAGATACGCAGTATTTT
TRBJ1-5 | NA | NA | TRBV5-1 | CASSLDLARNQPQHF | TGCGCCAGCAGCTTGGACCTCGCGCGCAATCAGCCCCAGCATTTT
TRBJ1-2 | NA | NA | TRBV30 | CAWHPGANYGYTF | TGTGCCTGGCACCCGGGAGCCAACTATGGCTACACCTTC
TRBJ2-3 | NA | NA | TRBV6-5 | CASSYGAGAGLGDTQYF | TGTGCCAGCAGTTACGGGGCAGGGGCAGGGTTGGGAGATACGCAGTATTTT
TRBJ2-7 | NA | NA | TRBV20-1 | CSAKGPNSYEQYF | TGCAGTGCAAAAGGACCGAACTCCTACGAGCAGTACTTC
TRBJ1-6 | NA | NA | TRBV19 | CASSPGLHSPLHF | TGTGCCAGTAGTCCCGGACTTCATTCACCCCTCCACTTT
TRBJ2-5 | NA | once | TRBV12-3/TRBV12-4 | CASSKQGLGSETQYF | TGTGCCAGCAGCAAACAGGGCTTGGGGTCGGAGACCCAGTACTTC
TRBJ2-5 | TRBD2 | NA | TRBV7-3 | CASSPIAGAWETQYF | TGTGCCAGCAGCCCCATAGCGGGCGCCTGGGAGACCCAGTACTTC
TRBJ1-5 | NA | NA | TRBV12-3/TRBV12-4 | CASSSPFQPQHF | TGTGCCAGCAGTTCCCCCTTCCAGCCCCAGCATTTT
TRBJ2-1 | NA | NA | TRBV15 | CATSTSYHNEQFF | TGTGCCACCAGCACAAGCTACCACAATGAGCAGTTCTTC
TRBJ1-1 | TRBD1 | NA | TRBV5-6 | CASSSDRVAGTEAFF | TGTGCCAGCAGCTCAGACAGGGTCGCGGGCACTGAAGCTTTCTTT
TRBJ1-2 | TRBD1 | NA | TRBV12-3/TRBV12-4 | CASRPTGANYGYTF | TGTGCCAGCAGACCCACAGGGGCTAACTATGGCTACACCTTC
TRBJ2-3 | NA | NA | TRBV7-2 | CASSYTGTPTQYF | TGTGCCAGCAGCTATACCGGGACACCGACGCAGTATTTT